This TCR beta chain was retrieved from a study of blood T cells in healthy people across ages. Study-level points and caveats: It was the long-lived donors that had more naive CD4+ cells and higher diversity than aged donors.

The authors ran a second PCR of 7 to 11 cycles using a sample-barcoded 5' primer and a J-beta primer mix. TCRdb itself ran the 5' RACE reads through MiXCR, one entry per CDR3 protein. The sample contains about 800,000 distinct CDR3 sequences, about 25% of which appear only once. Points on this clonotype: Its matching antigen is unknown.

The donors, all healthy, were Caucasians living in Russia, aged about 6 to 95. This sample also belongs to another study, concerning T cells of mothers and their children. From that second work: Using approximately 1.5 ug per 15 ul, all extracted RNA underwent cDNA synthesis. Every mother supplied over 9 million TCR beta CDR3 reads and every child 2.5 million to 3.5 million.

This receptor was identified in a boy between 10 and 17 years old in good health. Sequencing used blood.

CDR3 residues: CASSRVDADTQYF. The DNA for the CDR3 is TGTGCCAGCAGTAGGGTGGACGCAGATACGCAGTATTTT. V usage is TRBV12-3 or TRBV12-4 and J usage is TRBJ2-3, with D hard to call. CDR3 length: 13 residues. V was trimmed by 5 bases and J by 4 bases, leaving 10 bases between them.